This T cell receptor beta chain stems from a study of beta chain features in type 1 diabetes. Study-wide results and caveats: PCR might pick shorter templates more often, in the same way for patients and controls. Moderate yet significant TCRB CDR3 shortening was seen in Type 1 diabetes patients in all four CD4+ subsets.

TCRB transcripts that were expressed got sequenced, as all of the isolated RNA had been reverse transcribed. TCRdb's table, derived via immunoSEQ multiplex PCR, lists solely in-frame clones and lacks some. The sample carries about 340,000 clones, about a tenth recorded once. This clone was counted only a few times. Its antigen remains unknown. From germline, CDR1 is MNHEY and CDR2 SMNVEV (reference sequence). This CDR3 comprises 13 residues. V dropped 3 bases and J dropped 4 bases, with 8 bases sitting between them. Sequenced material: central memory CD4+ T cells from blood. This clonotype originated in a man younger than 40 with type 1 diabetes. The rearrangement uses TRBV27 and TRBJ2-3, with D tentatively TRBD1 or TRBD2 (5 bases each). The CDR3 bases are TGTGCCAGCAGTTTTAAGGGACCAGATACGCAGTATTTT. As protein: CASSFKGPDTQYF.